These 26 T cell receptor beta chains were all obtained from the same sample, sequenced in a study of blood T cell repertoires in COVID-19. Sequenced by immunoSEQ multiplex PCR; TCRdb stores in-frame clones only, minus some. The sample lists around 100,000 clones, roughly nine tenths occurring once. The sample comprised peripheral blood. The receptors originated from an elderly woman in a cohort sampled during active COVID-19.

The chain couples TRBV19 to TRBJ2-1; 12 nucleotides match TRBD1. The CDR3 contains 16 residues. Per the germline V gene, CDR1 is LNHDA and CDR2 is SQIVND (reference sequence). The V gene end was trimmed by 6 bases and the J gene end by 8 bases; junction bases not matched to a gene: 11. The CDR3: CASSRLPGTGGDEQFF. The CDR3 DNA reads TGTGCCAGTAGCCGGCTCCCAGGGACAGGGGGCGATGAGCAGTTCTTC.

The chain couples TRBV5-1 to TRBJ2-2; TRBD1 aligns across 7 bases. Germline values: CDR1 SGHRS, CDR2 YFSETQ. The CDR3 is 15 residues long. Germline trimming cut 5 bases from V and 4 bases from J; bases unmatched to any gene: 8. CDR3 sequence: CASRNRGEGTGELFF. CDR3 DNA: TGCGCCAGCAGGAACAGGGGTGAGGGCACCGGGGAGCTGTTTTTT.

This chain connects TRBV7-8 to TRBJ1-2, with 7 bases identical to TRBD1. The germline V gene has CDR1 SGHVS and CDR2 FQNEAQ. V shed 6 bases, J shed 6 bases, and the junction held 7 bases outside the gene matches. The CDR3 length is 13 residues. CDR3 nucleotides: TGTGCCAGCAGACCGAGGGGGCAACATGGCTACACCTTC. Translated: CASRPRGQHGYTF.

V and J are TRBV2 and TRBJ2-1, with TRBD1 matching over 7 bases. The CDR3 covers 12 residues. V lost 4 bases and J lost 8; bases outside the gene matches: 2. Germline CDR1 reads SNHLY; CDR2 reads FYNNEI. CDR3 sequence reads: CASSGQGYEQFF. CDR3 nucleotide sequence: TGTGCCAGCAGTGGACAGGGTTATGAGCAGTTCTTC.

The chain joins TRBV3-1 (or the pseudogene TRBV3-2) to TRBJ2-1; the D gene is possibly TRBD1 (6 bases). V gave up 0 bases and J gave up 2 bases, with 11 bases separating them. CDR1 is LGHDT, CDR2 YNNKEL, per germline (reference sequence). The CDR3 totals 16 residues. DNA of the CDR3: TGTGCCAGCAGCCAAGATCTGGGGGCCGCCTACAATGAGCAGTTCTTC. This sequence encodes CASSQDLGAAYNEQFF.

CDR3 in amino acids: CASSFDSANQPQHF. CDR3 nucleotides: TGTGCCAGCAGCTTCGACAGTGCAAATCAGCCCCAGCATTTT. The chain has TRBV7-9 and TRBJ1-5; perhaps TRBD1 as D (5 bases). Germline loops: CDR1 SEHNR, CDR2 FQNEAQ (reference sequence). V lost 3 bases to trimming and J lost 4 bases, with 10 bases between them. The CDR3 length is 14 residues.

The rearrangement joins TRBV10-3 to TRBJ1-2; TRBD1 agrees at 9 bases. The CDR3 is 16 amino acids. Germline CDR1 and CDR2: ENHRY and SYGVKD. Losses at the gene ends were 0 bases for V and 4 bases for J; bases not matched to a gene: 6. Here the CDR3 DNA reads TGTGCCATCAGTGAGTCAGGCGGGGACAGGGCCTATGGCTACACCTTC. Its translation: CAISESGGDRAYGYTF.

This chain links TRBV6-5 with TRBJ2-1; 7 bases are shared with TRBD1. The J segment lost 10 bases and the V segment lost 5 bases, leaving 11 bases of the junction unmatched. The CDR3 has 14 amino acids. Germline assignment: CDR1 MNHEY and CDR2 SVGAGI. CDR3 residues: CASSPRTGTIEQFF. CDR3 coding DNA: TGTGCCAGCAGTCCCCGGACAGGAACAATAGAGCAGTTCTTC.

This clone was detected only a few times. V and J are TRBV4-2 and TRBJ1-3; unclear D gene. The CDR3 loop spans 17 amino acids. V gave up 1 base and J gave up 3 bases, with 16 bases separating them. Germline lookup yields CDR1 LGHNA and CDR2 YNFKEQ. CDR3 in amino acids: CASSQGTLGRVGNTIYF. The CDR3 DNA follows: TGTGCCAGCAGCCAAGGGACTCTAGGACGAGTTGGAAACACCATATATTTT.

This clone was recorded once. The chain combines TRBV7-3 with TRBJ2-6; D is uncertain. CDR3 length: 15 amino acids. V was pared by 6 bases and J by 2 bases, with 11 bases between. CDR1 is SGHTA, CDR2 FQGTGA, per germline. Here the CDR3 DNA reads TGTGCCAGCAGTCCTAGGAGCGCTGGGGCCAACGTCCTGACTTTC. Encoded protein: CASSPRSAGANVLTF.

In nucleotides, the CDR3 is TGTGCCAGCAGTAGGACAGGGATAATCTATGGCTACACCTTC. This translates into CASSRTGIIYGYTF. The chain employs TRBV6-5 and TRBJ1-2; 8 bases agree with TRBD1. J lost 4 bases, V lost 5 bases, and 6 bases had no gene match. The CDR3 length is 14 residues. Germline V gives CDR1 MNHEY, CDR2 SVGAGI.

The chain joins TRBV10-3 to TRBJ2-5; unclear D gene. Looked up from germline, CDR1 is ENHRY and CDR2 is SYGVKD. Trimming pared 3 bases from V and 3 bases from J, leaving 8 bases between. This CDR3 region has 13 residues. CDR3 DNA: TGTGCCATCAGTGATCCTCCTAAAGAGACCCAGTACTTC. This sequence encodes CAISDPPKETQYF.

The CDR3 here is CASSQTTGGAGGYTF. The CDR3 nucleotides are TGTGCCAGCAGCCAAACGACAGGGGGCGCTGGGGGCTACACCTTC. This rearrangement joins TRBV3-1 (or the pseudogene TRBV3-2) to TRBJ1-2; the match to TRBD1 covers 10 bases. The CDR3 length is 15 residues. The J segment lost 8 bases and the V segment lost 2 bases, leaving 8 bases of the junction unmatched. Per germline, CDR1 LGHDT and CDR2 YNNKEL (reference sequence).

V and J are TRBV27 and TRBJ1-6; D remains unclear. The CDR3 consists of 13 residues. V lost 5 bases and J 8 bases, leaving 10 bases between the germline ends. Germline CDR1 and CDR2: MNHEY and SMNVEV (reference sequence). The CDR3 coding sequence is TGTGCCAGCAGTCGAGGGTCTCATTCACCCCTCCACTTT. Translating it yields CASSRGSHSPLHF.

The chain has TRBV14 and TRBJ1-2; 8 positions match TRBD1. CDR3 length: 15 amino acids. V dropped 2 bases and J dropped 4; count of bases not matched to a gene: 6. CDR1 is SGHDN, CDR2 FVKESK, per germline. The CDR3 region has the DNA TGTGCCAGCAGCCAACCCGGACAGGGCACCTATGGCTACACCTTC. Its translation is CASSQPGQGTYGYTF. Together with reference TRBV14 and TRBJ1-2, the CDR3 gives the full variable domain: EAGVTQFPSHSVIEKGQTVTLRCDPISGHDNLYWYRRVMGKEIKFLLHFVKESKQDESGMPNNRFLAERTGGTYSTLKVQPAELEDSGVYFCASSQPGQGTYGYTFGSGTRLTVV.

This clone was seen only once. The chain combines TRBV24-1 with TRBJ1-1; 10 nucleotides line up with TRBD1. The CDR3 is 15 residues long. In germline, CDR1 is KGHDR, CDR2 SFDVKD. After removal of 5 bases from V and 1 base from J, the junction contained 3 bases not matched to a gene. The CDR3 loop reads CATSARTGGNTEAFF. CDR3 bases: TGTGCCACCAGTGCTAGGACAGGGGGGAACACTGAAGCTTTCTTT.

The rearrangement uses TRBV10-3 and TRBJ1-1; 7 bases fit TRBD1. This CDR3 spans 14 amino acids. Germline V gives CDR1 ENHRY, CDR2 SYGVKD. V lost 10 bases, J lost 7 bases, and 15 bases stayed unmatched. The CDR3 loop is CASVPGTELFEAFF. The CDR3 DNA is TGTGCCAGCGTGCCCGGGACAGAGTTATTTGAAGCTTTCTTT.

The CDR3 spells CASSPPNPGAHPSNQPQHF. The CDR3 nucleotides read TGTGCCAGCTCACCACCCAACCCAGGGGCCCACCCTAGCAATCAGCCCCAGCATTTT. The V call is TRBV18, the J call TRBJ1-5, with D possibly matching TRBD1 (6 bases). Germline CDR1 is KGHSH and CDR2 is LQKENI. The CDR3 length is 19 residues. V gave up 0 bases and J gave up 0 bases, with 18 bases separating them.

The chain couples TRBV9 to TRBJ2-7; 8 bases agree with TRBD1. The CDR3 extends over 13 amino acids. Trimming at V came to 3 bases and at J to 7 bases, leaving 6 bases not matched to a gene. The germline V gene encodes CDR1 SGDLS and CDR2 YYNGEE. The DNA for the CDR3 is TGTGCCAGCAGCGCCGGGACAGGCGTTGAGCAGTACTTC. Translating it yields CASSAGTGVEQYF.

The V and J genes are TRBV6-5 and TRBJ1-4; possibly TRBD1 for D (6 bases). V was clipped by 5 bases and J by 8 bases, with 15 bases between them. Germline loops: CDR1 MNHEY, CDR2 SVGAGI. The CDR3 is made up of 14 amino acids. This CDR3 is CASSTSDSSEKLFF. For the CDR3, the DNA is TGTGCCAGCAGTACATCGGACAGCAGCGAAAAACTGTTTTTT.

The chain combines TRBV6-5 with TRBJ1-5; 11 bases agree with TRBD1. CDR3 length equals 16 residues. CDR1 and CDR2 (germline): MNHEY, SVGAGI. V trimming: 0 bases; J trimming: 6 bases; junction bases outside the gene matches: 4. The CDR3 nucleotides read TGTGCCAGCAGTTACTCACGGACAGGGGGCGGTCAGCCCCAGCATTTT. Translating it yields CASSYSRTGGGQPQHF.

CDR3 in DNA: TGTGCCTTCAAACCAGCGGGCCCCCAAGAGACCCAGTACTTC. Its translation is CAFKPAGPQETQYF. J is TRBJ2-5 and V is TRBV30, with D possibly matching TRBD2 (6 bases). The V and J ends lost 7 bases and 1 base respectively, with 16 bases between them. The CDR3 has 14 amino acids. Germline assignment: CDR1 GTSNPN and CDR2 SVGIG (reference sequence).

CDR3 amino acids: CASSLNREAFF. The CDR3, as DNA: TGCGCCAGCAGCTTGAACAGGGAAGCTTTCTTT. V gene TRBV5-1 combines with J gene TRBJ1-1; D perhaps matches TRBD1 (5 bases). The CDR3 runs to 11 residues. Germline loops: CDR1 SGHRS, CDR2 YFSETQ. The V end lost 1 base, the J end lost 8 bases, and 6 bases lay between the germline ends.

This sequence joins TRBV29-1 and TRBJ2-3, with a tentative D call TRBD1 (5 bases). The germline gives CDR1 SQVTM, CDR2 ANQGSEA. V shed 3 bases and J shed 2 bases, with 12 bases lying between them. The CDR3 is made up of 14 amino acids. The CDR3 DNA is TGCAGCGTTGACGGGCAGGGTTACACAGATACGCAGTATTTT. It encodes CSVDGQGYTDTQYF.

This clone was found once. The chain combines TRBV27 with TRBJ2-4; 7 bases map to TRBD1. Germline trimming cut 11 bases from V and 1 base from J; bases unmatched to any gene: 14. This CDR3 is built from 16 residues. CDR1 MNHEY and CDR2 SMNVEV come from the germline V gene (reference sequence). CDR3 residues: CARSVTGARAKNIQYF. CDR3 bases: TGTGCCCGCTCCGTCACAGGGGCCCGGGCCAAAAACATTCAGTACTTC.

This clone is a singleton in its sample. The gene calls are TRBV27 and TRBJ1-4; TRBD1 matches at 7 bases. Per the germline V gene, CDR1 is MNHEY and CDR2 is SMNVEV (reference sequence). This CDR3 has 14 residues. Trimming took 6 bases from V and 4 from J; bases not matched to a gene: 5. For the CDR3, the DNA is TGTGCCAGCAGGGAGGGACAGTATAATGAAAAACTGTTTTTT. It yields the protein CASREGQYNEKLFF.